This T cell receptor (beta chain) was sequenced for a study of blood T cell repertoires in COVID-19. This CDR3 comprises 16 residues. Germline V CDR1 and CDR2: SNHLY, FYNNEI. V lost 0 bases, J lost 1 base, and 10 bases lay in between. Repertoires were generated with immunoSEQ multiplex PCR, while TCRdb's copy carries only in-frame clones and drops some. Of roughly 180,000 clones in the sample, 80% to 85% were seen once. The chain has TRBV2 and TRBJ1-3; D call uncertain. Source material: peripheral blood. This TCR was sampled from a woman in her 30s with acute or convalescent COVID-19. CDR3 nucleotides: TGTGCCAGCAGTGAAGCGGGCCACATGTCTGGAAACACCATATATTTT. It is translated as CASSEAGHMSGNTIYF.